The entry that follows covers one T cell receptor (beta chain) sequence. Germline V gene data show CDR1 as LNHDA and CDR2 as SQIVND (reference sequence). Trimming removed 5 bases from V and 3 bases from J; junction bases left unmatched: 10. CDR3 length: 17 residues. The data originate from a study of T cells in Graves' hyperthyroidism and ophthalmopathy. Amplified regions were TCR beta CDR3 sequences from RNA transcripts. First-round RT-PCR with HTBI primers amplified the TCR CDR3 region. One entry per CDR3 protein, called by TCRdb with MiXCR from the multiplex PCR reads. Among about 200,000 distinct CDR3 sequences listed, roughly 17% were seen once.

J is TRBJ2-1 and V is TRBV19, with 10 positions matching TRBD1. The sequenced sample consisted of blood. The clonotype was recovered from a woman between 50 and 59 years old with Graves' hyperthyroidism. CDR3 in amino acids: CASSPKPGQGLYNEQFF. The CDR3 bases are TGTGCCAGTAGTCCAAAACCGGGACAGGGGCTCTACAATGAGCAGTTCTTC.